This T cell receptor beta chain is from a study of cytomegalovirus exposure and HLA in healthy donors. Turning to the study itself: HLA-typed donors were the source of roughly 80 million unique TCRs held in an early data release.

Both 60 Vbeta primers and 13 Jbeta primers went into the PCR. Generated by immunoSEQ multiplex PCR, the TCRdb table keeps only in-frame clones and is missing some. The sample includes about 190,000 clones, roughly 80% of them seen just once. This clone was detected once. Healthy bone marrow donors made up the donors. CDR1 is SGHTA, CDR2 FQGNSA, per germline. This CDR3 spans 12 amino acids. Trimming left V 4 bases short and J 3 bases short, with 6 bases between. This sequence was found in a woman aged 18-29 years in good health and CMV-seronegative. The sequencing sample was made of PBMCs. This rearrangement joins TRBV7-2 to TRBJ2-5; D unclear. CDR3 loop: CASSYSKETQYF. CDR3 DNA sequence: TGTGCCAGCAGCTACAGTAAAGAGACCCAGTACTTC. The whole variable domain, filled in from reference TRBV7-2 and TRBJ2-5, reads GAGVSQSPSNKVTEKGKDVELRCDPISGHTALYWYRQSLGQGLEFLIYFQGNSAPDKSGLPSDRFSAERTGGSVSTLTIQRTQQEDSAVYLCASSYSKETQYFGPGTRLLVL.